This T cell receptor beta chain was captured in a study of blood T cell repertoires in COVID-19. The CDR3 contains 14 residues. Trimming removed 7 bases from V and 4 bases from J; junction bases left unmatched: 7. CDR1 and CDR2 (germline): SNHLY, FYNNEI. Sequencing was performed with immunoSEQ multiplex PCR; in TCRdb, only in-frame clones are kept and a portion is missing. The sample lists more than 95,000 clones, approximately 78% occurring once. This chain uses TRBV2 with TRBJ2-1; 7 nucleotides line up with TRBD2. Material for sequencing was peripheral blood. This receptor was identified in a woman aged 80 or over with acute or convalescent COVID-19. CDR3 bases: TGTGCCAGCAACCGGGTAGCGGGTTACAATGAGCAGTTCTTC. Amino acid sequence: CASNRVAGYNEQFF.